Shown below are 5 T cell receptor beta chains from a single sample sequenced in a study of T cell responses to AZD1222 COVID-19 vaccine. The method was immunoSEQ multiplex PCR; TCRdb's version includes in-frame clones alone and lacks a portion of them. The sample has about 140,000 clones; about 86% are singletons. The material sequenced was peripheral blood, taken 28 days after the second AZD1222 dose. The receptor set was obtained from an adult who received the AZD1222 COVID-19 vaccine.

The chain recombines TRBV18 with TRBJ1-3; D is perhaps TRBD1 (5 bases). This CDR3 contains 15 residues. Trimming shortened V by 3 bases and J by 0 bases, and 9 bases separated the two germline ends. The germline CDR1 and CDR2 sequences are KGHSH and LQKENI. CDR3 in DNA: TGTGCCAGCTCACCGGGGCCGTTCTCTGGAAACACCATATATTTT. Translating it yields CASSPGPFSGNTIYF.

Here the CDR3 reads CASSHGRIGQETQYF. The CDR3 region has the DNA TGTGCCAGCAGTCACGGTAGAATCGGACAAGAGACCCAGTACTTC. The chain combines TRBV6-2 or TRBV6-3 with TRBJ2-5; D is unresolved. V was shortened by 5 bases and J by 2 bases, with 15 bases between the two germline ends. The CDR3 consists of 15 residues. Germline-derived CDR1 and CDR2 are MNHEY and SVGEGT.

The rearrangement links TRBV23-1 to TRBJ2-1; TRBD2 agrees at 12 bases. TRBV23-1 is given ORF status, its function remaining uncertain. The CDR3 sequence is 17 residues long. After removal of 7 bases from V and 8 bases from J, the junction contained 15 bases not matched to a gene. CDR3 amino acids: CASTPRMSSGRVHEQFF. CDR3 nucleotide sequence: TGCGCCAGCACCCCCCGTATGTCTAGCGGGAGGGTCCATGAGCAGTTCTTC.

This clone was seen a handful of times. The chain is built from TRBV6-5 and TRBJ1-1; perhaps TRBD1 as D (5 bases). The CDR3 has 13 amino acids. The V end was cut by 7 bases, the J end by 1 base, with 10 bases between. Germline CDR1 reads MNHEY; CDR2 reads SVGAGI. The CDR3 DNA reads as TGTGCCAGCAAGGAAAGGGGGAACACTGAAGCTTTCTTT. Translation: CASKERGNTEAFF.

V gene TRBV7-9 combines with J gene TRBJ2-4, with TRBD1 identical over 7 bases. The CDR3 consists of 15 residues. The J segment lost 5 bases and the V segment lost 5 bases, leaving 9 bases of the junction unmatched. CDR1 and CDR2 (germline): SEHNR, FQNEAQ (reference sequence). The CDR3 is CASSQFPGQQNIQYF. The DNA of the CDR3 is TGTGCCAGCAGCCAATTTCCGGGACAGCAAAACATTCAGTACTTC.